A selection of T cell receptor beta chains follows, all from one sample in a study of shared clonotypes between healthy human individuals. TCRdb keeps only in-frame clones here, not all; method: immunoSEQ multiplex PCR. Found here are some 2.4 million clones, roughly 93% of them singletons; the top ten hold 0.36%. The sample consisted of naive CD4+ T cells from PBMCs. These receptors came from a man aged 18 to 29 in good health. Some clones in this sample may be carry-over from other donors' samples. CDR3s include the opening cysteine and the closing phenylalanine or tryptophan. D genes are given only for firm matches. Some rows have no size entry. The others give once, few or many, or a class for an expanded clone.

CDR3nt: TGTGCCAGCACCCTCGGACAGTTCAATCAGCCCCAGCATTTT
CDR3aa: CASTLGQFNQPQHF
abundance: NA
d_gene: NA
v_gene: TRBV28
j_gene: TRBJ1-5

CDR3nt: TGTGCCAGCAGGTCCCGGGCGGGAACATCCTACGAGCAGTACTTC
CDR3aa: CASRSRAGTSYEQYF
abundance: NA
d_gene: NA
v_gene: TRBV7-8
j_gene: TRBJ2-7

CDR3nt: TGTGCCAGCACCCCGCACCCCCCGCTGGGCGAGCAGTACTTC
CDR3aa: CASTPHPPLGEQYF
abundance: NA
d_gene: NA
v_gene: TRBV28
j_gene: TRBJ2-7

CDR3nt: TGTGCCAGCAGTTACATGGATACGCAGTATTTT
CDR3aa: CASSYMDTQYF
abundance: NA
d_gene: NA
v_gene: TRBV6-5
j_gene: TRBJ2-3

CDR3nt: TGTGCCAGCAGGAACCCCGAGAACACTGAAGCTTTCTTT
CDR3aa: CASRNPENTEAFF
abundance: once
d_gene: NA
v_gene: TRBV28
j_gene: TRBJ1-1

CDR3nt: TGCGCCAGCAGCTTGTCTGGGCGGGGCTACAATGAGCAGTTCTTC
CDR3aa: CASSLSGRGYNEQFF
abundance: NA
d_gene: NA
v_gene: TRBV5-1
j_gene: TRBJ2-1

CDR3nt: TGTGCCACCAGCAGAGATATACAGCGCAACAATGAGCAGTTCTTC
CDR3aa: CATSRDIQRNNEQFF
abundance: NA
d_gene: NA
v_gene: TRBV15
j_gene: TRBJ2-1

CDR3nt: TGTGCCAGCAGCTTAGGTGGAACAATCCCAACCTACGAGCAGTACTTC
CDR3aa: CASSLGGTIPTYEQYF
abundance: NA
d_gene: NA
v_gene: TRBV7-2
j_gene: TRBJ2-7

CDR3nt: TGTGCCAGCAAAGTGGCGGCTACCTACAATGAGCAGTTCTTC
CDR3aa: CASKVAATYNEQFF
abundance: NA
d_gene: NA
v_gene: TRBV27
j_gene: TRBJ2-1

CDR3nt: TGTGCCAGCAGCTTACACCGAGAGACCCAGTACTTC
CDR3aa: CASSLHRETQYF
abundance: NA
d_gene: NA
v_gene: TRBV11-2
j_gene: TRBJ2-5

CDR3nt: TGTGCCAGCTCACCGGACGGCGAGCAGTTCTTC
CDR3aa: CASSPDGEQFF
abundance: NA
d_gene: NA
v_gene: TRBV18
j_gene: TRBJ2-1

CDR3nt: TGCGCCAGCAGCCACCGACAACCCTACGAGCAGTACTTC
CDR3aa: CASSHRQPYEQYF
abundance: NA
d_gene: NA
v_gene: TRBV10-2
j_gene: TRBJ2-7

CDR3nt: TGCAGCGTTTACGCAAACAATGAGCAGTTCTTC
CDR3aa: CSVYANNEQFF
abundance: NA
d_gene: NA
v_gene: TRBV29-1
j_gene: TRBJ2-1

CDR3nt: TGTGCCAGTATGGACAGGGGCAATCAGCCCCAGCATTTT
CDR3aa: CASMDRGNQPQHF
abundance: NA
d_gene: TRBD1
v_gene: TRBV19
j_gene: TRBJ1-5

CDR3nt: TGTGCCAGCAGGGGGACAGGGAGCAATCAGCCCCAGCATTTT
CDR3aa: CASRGTGSNQPQHF
abundance: few
d_gene: TRBD1
v_gene: TRBV28
j_gene: TRBJ1-5

CDR3nt: TGTGCCAGCAGTTACACTCAACAGGGGGCGGGGGTTGAAGCTTTCTTT
CDR3aa: CASSYTQQGAGVEAFF
abundance: NA
d_gene: TRBD1
v_gene: TRBV6-5
j_gene: TRBJ1-1

CDR3nt: TGTGCCAGCAGTTTATCGTGGGGTTATAATTCACCCCTCCACTTT
CDR3aa: CASSLSWGYNSPLHF
abundance: once
d_gene: NA
v_gene: TRBV27
j_gene: TRBJ1-6

CDR3nt: TGTGCCAGCAGTTACTCGAGGACAGGGATCTACGAGCAGTACTTC
CDR3aa: CASSYSRTGIYEQYF
abundance: NA
d_gene: TRBD1
v_gene: TRBV6-5
j_gene: TRBJ2-7

CDR3nt: TGCGCCAGCAGCACTTCTATACTAGCGGGAGGGAGCTCCTACAATGAGCAGTTCTTC
CDR3aa: CASSTSILAGGSSYNEQFF
abundance: NA
d_gene: TRBD2
v_gene: TRBV5-1
j_gene: TRBJ2-1

CDR3nt: TGTGCCAGTAGTATTGGGGACAGGGGGCTCGAGACCCAGTACTTC
CDR3aa: CASSIGDRGLETQYF
abundance: NA
d_gene: TRBD1
v_gene: TRBV19
j_gene: TRBJ2-5

CDR3nt: TGTGCCAGTAGCCAAGCGGGGTATGAAGCTTTCTTT
CDR3aa: CASSQAGYEAFF
abundance: NA
d_gene: NA
v_gene: TRBV19
j_gene: TRBJ1-1

CDR3nt: TGCGCCAGCAGCCTCGGGGGCGGCAATCAGCCCCAGCATTTT
CDR3aa: CASSLGGGNQPQHF
abundance: NA
d_gene: NA
v_gene: TRBV4-1
j_gene: TRBJ1-5

CDR3nt: TGTGCCAGTACTCGCGACAGAAGTAACACTGAAGCTTTCTTT
CDR3aa: CASTRDRSNTEAFF
abundance: NA
d_gene: NA
v_gene: TRBV19
j_gene: TRBJ1-1